One and the same sample provided the 20 T cell receptor beta chains below, sequenced in a study of cytomegalovirus exposure and HLA in healthy donors (TCRdb year 2017). Libraries were built with the immunoSEQ multiplex PCR assay. As stored in TCRdb, this immuneACCESS dataset retains in-frame rearrangements with V and J assigned. A fraction of the clones does not appear; measured against another copy, unresolved V genes explain less than half of the discrepancy, and the remainder lacks a known reason. The sample has 120,000 to 150,000 clones on record, around nine tenths of them singletons. Clones ranked in the top ten supply around 10% of the sample. Sequencing was done on a sample of PBMCs. The receptors here all came from a man between 18 and 29 years old in good health and CMV-seropositive.

This chain links TRBV5-6 with TRBJ1-4, with D possibly TRBD1 on 5 matching bases. Germline CDR1 and CDR2: SGHDT and YYEEEE. V was pared by 0 bases and J by 11 bases, with 8 bases between. CDR3 length: 12 amino acids. CDR3: CASSLGTPKLFF. The CDR3 DNA is TGTGCCAGCAGCTTGGGGACACCGAAACTGTTTTTT.

This clone has just a few counts. The chain recombines TRBV5-4 with TRBJ1-1; TRBD1 aligns across 7 bases. Germline assignment: CDR1 SGHNT and CDR2 YYREEE (reference sequence). The CDR3 is 14 amino acids. With 5 bases clipped from V and 6 bases from J, the junction kept 10 bases outside the gene matches. CDR3 in amino acids: CASSSRGTSAEAFF. In DNA, the CDR3 is TGTGCCAGCAGTTCCAGGGGGACAAGCGCTGAAGCTTTCTTT.

The V call is TRBV5-1, the J call TRBJ1-2; 8 positions match TRBD1. Looked up from germline, CDR1 is SGHRS and CDR2 is YFSETQ. The CDR3 contains 16 residues. J lost 5 bases, V lost 4 bases, and 13 bases had no gene match. In DNA form, the CDR3 reads TGCGCCAGCAGCACCTCAGGGGGCGCAATTAGTTATGGCTACACCTTC. It translates to CASSTSGGAISYGYTF.

This chain uses TRBV27 with TRBJ2-1; D is uncertain. Germline-derived CDR1 and CDR2 are MNHEY and SMNVEV (reference sequence). V lost 2 bases to trimming and J lost 0 bases, with 11 bases between them. This CDR3 contains 16 residues. The DNA for the CDR3 is TGTGCCAGCAGTTTAAGCAGGATGCGCTCCTACAATGAGCAGTTCTTC. It is translated as CASSLSRMRSYNEQFF.

The chain carries TRBV7-2 and TRBJ2-5; no reliable D call. This CDR3 is 12 amino acids long. Germline values: CDR1 SGHTA, CDR2 FQGNSA. The V and J ends lost 5 bases and 5 bases respectively, with 9 bases between them. CDR3 in DNA: TGTGCCAGCAGCCCGCCCAGTGAGACCCAGTACTTC. Translation: CASSPPSETQYF.

The chain couples TRBV1 to TRBJ2-3; the D call of TRBD2 is as the table states it, not checked on the DNA. TRBV1 is deemed a pseudogene. The CDR3 sequence is 17 residues long. The CDR3 is CTSKKTSGRGSTDTQYF. The CDR3 DNA is TGCACCAGCAAGAAGACTAGCGGGAGGGGAAGCACAGATACGCAGTATTTT.

The gene calls are TRBV19 and TRBJ2-7; D perhaps matches TRBD1 (7 bases). Trimming took off 0 bases at V and 3 bases at J, with 15 bases between the two ends. The CDR3 has 16 residues. Germline V gene lookup returns CDR1 LNHDA and CDR2 SQIVND (reference sequence). DNA for the CDR3: TGTGCCAGTAGTATAGAAGGCAGGGGGGTCCTCTACGAGCAGTACTTC. Amino acid sequence: CASSIEGRGVLYEQYF.

The chain employs TRBV29-1 and TRBJ2-5; 10 nucleotides align to TRBD2. The CDR3 is made up of 17 amino acids. J lost 4 bases, V lost 3 bases, and 14 bases had no gene match. Looked up from germline, CDR1 is SQVTM and CDR2 is ANQGSEA. The CDR3 nucleotides are TGCAGCGTTGATTGGTGGCTAGCGGGAGCCCCCACAGAGACCCAGTACTTC. This sequence encodes CSVDWWLAGAPTETQYF.

The chain joins TRBV4-2 to TRBJ2-1; 8 positions match TRBD2. The germline V gene encodes CDR1 LGHNA and CDR2 YNFKEQ. Germline trimming cut 0 bases from V and 4 bases from J; bases unmatched to any gene: 2. The CDR3 runs 15 residues. The CDR3 protein is CASSQEAGVYNEQFF. CDR3 nucleotide sequence: TGTGCCAGCAGCCAAGAAGCGGGAGTATACAATGAGCAGTTCTTC.

Many counts were recorded for this clone. CDR3 region: CASSPGGARQPQHF. The CDR3, as DNA: TGTGCCAGCTCCCCCGGGGGGGCGCGTCAGCCCCAGCATTTT. The rearrangement joins TRBV2 to TRBJ1-5; D may be TRBD1 (6 bases). V lost 8 bases to trimming and J lost 6 bases, with 17 bases between them. CDR3 length equals 14 residues. Per germline, CDR1 SNHLY and CDR2 FYNNEI.

The chain couples TRBV19 to TRBJ1-6; tentatively, D is TRBD1 (6 bases). Germline V gene lookup returns CDR1 LNHDA and CDR2 SQIVND (reference sequence). Deletions cut 6 bases from V and 0 bases from J, with 12 bases between. CDR3 size: 16 residues. CDR3 nucleotides: TGTGCCAGTAGGACAGGCGACAGCTCCTATAATTCACCCCTCCACTTT. This gives the protein CASRTGDSSYNSPLHF.

CDR3 sequence (DNA): TGTGCCAACAGGGGGGGGGTTTCCTACGAGCAGTACTTC. It is translated as CANRGGVSYEQYF. V gene TRBV10-3 combines with J gene TRBJ2-7, with D maybe TRBD1 (8 bases). CDR3 length: 13 amino acids. Trimming left V 10 bases short and J 1 base short, with 14 bases between. The germline V gene has CDR1 ENHRY and CDR2 SYGVKD.

This chain joins TRBV9 and TRBJ1-3, with 7 bases fitting TRBD1. This CDR3 is built from 15 residues. The J segment lost 7 bases and the V segment lost 4 bases, leaving 11 bases of the junction unmatched. Germline V gives CDR1 SGDLS, CDR2 YYNGEE. As DNA, the CDR3 is TGTGCCAGCAGCCCCGGACAGGCGCGAGGTAACACCATATATTTT. The encoded protein is CASSPGQARGNTIYF.

The chain links TRBV6-5 to TRBJ1-5, with TRBD1 matching over 8 bases. CDR3 length: 15 amino acids. Trimming cost V 4 bases and J 4 bases; bases outside gene matches: 6. Germline V gene sequence: CDR1 MNHEY, CDR2 SVGAGI. In DNA form, the CDR3 reads TGTGCCAGCAGTTTCTCTTACAGGGGGAATCAGCCCCAGCATTTT. It translates to CASSFSYRGNQPQHF.

This clone appeared a single time. The chain uses TRBV27 and TRBJ2-7; D is perhaps TRBD1 (6 bases). V lost 6 bases, J lost 3 bases, and 18 bases lay in between. This CDR3 is built from 15 residues. Germline loops: CDR1 MNHEY, CDR2 SMNVEV (reference sequence). The CDR3 DNA is TGTGCCAGCAGCCTCCGGGACACCTACTTCTACGAGCAGTACTTC. Its protein is CASSLRDTYFYEQYF.

The chain uses TRBV9 and TRBJ2-5, with D unresolved. CDR3 length: 13 amino acids. V lost 0 bases and J lost 2, with 5 bases in between. CDR1 is SGDLS, CDR2 YYNGEE, per germline. The CDR3: CASSVGVQETQYF. CDR3 in DNA: TGTGCCAGCAGCGTAGGAGTGCAAGAGACCCAGTACTTC.

The chain employs TRBV18 and TRBJ1-2; tentatively, D is TRBD1 (6 bases). Between the trimmed V and J ends, which lost 3 bases and 3 bases, there was a span of 11 bases. The CDR3 spans 14 residues. CDR1 is KGHSH, CDR2 LQKENI, per germline. The CDR3 here is CASSPSQGYYGYTF. The DNA for the CDR3 is TGTGCCAGCTCACCTTCACAGGGTTACTATGGCTACACCTTC. Full variable domain (missing parts from reference TRBV18 and TRBJ1-2): NAGVMQNPRHLVRRRGQEARLRCSPMKGHSHVYWYRQLPEEGLKFMVYLQKENIIDESGMPKERFSAEFPKEGPSILRIQQVVRGDSAAYFCASSPSQGYYGYTFGSGTRLTVV.

V gene TRBV11-3 combines with J gene TRBJ2-7; 7 nucleotides agree with TRBD1. The germline V gene encodes CDR1 SGHNT and CDR2 YENEEA. V lost 4 bases, J lost 2 bases, and 8 bases stayed unmatched. There are 15 residues in the CDR3. CDR3 sequence reads: CASSSFVTGTYEQYF. DNA for the CDR3: TGTGCCAGCAGCTCATTTGTGACAGGGACCTACGAGCAGTACTTC.

The V and J genes are TRBV9 and TRBJ1-3; tentatively, D is TRBD1 (5 bases). In germline, CDR1 is SGDLS, CDR2 YYNGEE. This CDR3 is built from 14 residues. The germline V and J ends were trimmed by 4 bases and 6 bases, with 14 bases remaining between them. CDR3 nucleotides: TGTGCCAGCAGCCCCCTCCGGGACTTAAACACCATATATTTT. This codes for CASSPLRDLNTIYF.

This chain links TRBV19 with TRBJ1-2; 7 bases map to TRBD1. This CDR3 is 15 amino acids long. Germline assignment: CDR1 LNHDA and CDR2 SQIVND (reference sequence). J was trimmed by 0 bases and V by 5 bases; bases with no gene match: 6. CDR3 coding DNA: TGTGCCAGTAGTGACCGGGACAGACCTAACTATGGCTACACCTTC. Protein: CASSDRDRPNYGYTF. The whole variable domain, remainder taken from reference TRBV19 and TRBJ1-2, is DGGITQSPKYLFRKEGQNVTLSCEQNLNHDAMYWYRQDPGQGLRLIYYSQIVNDFQKGDIAEGYSVSREKKESFPLTVTSAQKNPTAFYLCASSDRDRPNYGYTFGSGTRLTVV.